This T cell receptor (beta chain) originates from a study of cytomegalovirus exposure and HLA in healthy donors. Study-level results: Using the classifier, cytomegalovirus status was reportedly diagnosed with high specificity and sensitivity. Rarity characterized most TCR sequences, yet some public TCRs appeared in many donors.

With regard to this clone: Its cognate antigen is unknown.

The CDR3 is 15 amino acids. V shed 1 base, J shed 2 bases, and the junction held 1 base outside the gene matches. From germline, CDR1 is LNHDA and CDR2 SQIVND (reference sequence). Clones were sequenced by immunoSEQ multiplex PCR, and TCRdb holds only the in-frame ones, with some missing. The sample yields roughly 150,000 clones, about 89% seen once. V is TRBV19 and J is TRBJ2-7; 11 positions match TRBD2. This receptor was taken from a woman aged 18-35 years in good health and CMV-seropositive. Sequenced sample: PBMCs. CDR3 loop: CASSIVLAGAYEQYF. CDR3 bases: TGTGCCAGTAGTATAGTACTAGCGGGAGCCTACGAGCAGTACTTC. The variable domain in full, completed from reference TRBV19 and TRBJ2-7, reads DGGITQSPKYLFRKEGQNVTLSCEQNLNHDAMYWYRQDPGQGLRLIYYSQIVNDFQKGDIAEGYSVSREKKESFPLTVTSAQKNPTAFYLCASSIVLAGAYEQYFGPGTRLTVT.